Following are 8 T cell receptor beta chains from one sample sequenced in a study of T cells in localized non-small cell lung cancer. Assay used: immunoSEQ multiplex PCR; TCRdb lists only in-frame clones, some missing. The sample holds 30,000 to 40,000 clones; around 85% are singletons and the top ten take 5.5% to 6.5%. Sequenced material: peripheral blood, taken before any cancer treatment. These receptors were taken from a man aged 35 to 70 with stage I lung adenocarcinoma.

The chain links TRBV4-3 to TRBJ2-7; D may match TRBD1 or TRBD2 (5 bases each). Germline V gene data show CDR1 as LGHNA and CDR2 as YSLEER. V gave up 2 bases and J gave up 5 bases, with 16 bases separating them. This CDR3 has 15 residues. The CDR3 DNA reads as TGCGCCAGCAGCCAAAACGTCCGGGGACCCGACGAGCAGTACTTC. This encodes CASSQNVRGPDEQYF.

J is TRBJ1-1 and V is TRBV7-2; D might be TRBD1 (6 bases). The CDR3 is made up of 13 amino acids. Germline CDR1 SGHTA, CDR2 FQGNSA. The V end was cut by 4 bases, the J end by 6 bases, with 12 bases between. The CDR3 region is CASSSLEGAEAFF. The CDR3 DNA follows: TGTGCCAGCAGCTCACTCGAGGGGGCTGAAGCTTTCTTT.

The chain is built from TRBV2 and TRBJ2-7, with 8 bases fitting TRBD2. CDR3 size: 14 residues. Germline V gene sequence: CDR1 SNHLY, CDR2 FYNNEI. The V and J ends lost 4 bases and 7 bases, in that order; junction bases with no gene match: 9. DNA for the CDR3: TGTGCCAGCAGTGGCCGGGAGGGCCAAAAAGAGCAGTACTTC. Translation: CASSGREGQKEQYF.

The chain combines TRBV7-2 with TRBJ2-1; TRBD2 agrees at 7 bases. V lost 5 bases and J lost 7; bases outside the gene matches: 5. The CDR3 spans 13 residues. Germline V gives CDR1 SGHTA, CDR2 FQGNSA. The CDR3 DNA sequence: TGTGCCAGCAGCATTCGGGGGGTAAATGAGCAGTTCTTC. Its translation is CASSIRGVNEQFF.

The rearrangement links TRBV6-6 to TRBJ1-1; D is perhaps TRBD1 (5 bases). CDR1 is MNHNY, CDR2 SVGAGI, per germline (reference sequence). The CDR3 has 14 residues. With 4 bases removed from V and 1 base from J, the gap between germline ends came to 10 bases. Here the CDR3 DNA reads TGTGCCAGCAGTTGGGACGGGGAGAACACTGAAGCTTTCTTT. Protein sequence: CASSWDGENTEAFF.

CDR3 loop: CASGLVPDTDTQYF. DNA for the CDR3: TGTGCTAGTGGTTTGGTACCTGACACAGATACGCAGTATTTT. V usage is TRBV12-5 and J usage is TRBJ2-3, with unresolved D. Trimming pared 0 bases from V and 2 bases from J, leaving 6 bases between. The CDR3 is made up of 14 amino acids. CDR1 and CDR2 (germline): LGHNT, FRNRAP.

V and J are TRBV7-9 and TRBJ2-7, with D possibly TRBD2 on 6 matching bases. CDR3 length: 14 amino acids. V was trimmed by 4 bases and J by 6 bases, leaving 16 bases between them. In germline, CDR1 is SEHNR, CDR2 FQNEAQ (reference sequence). As DNA, the CDR3 is TGTGCCAGCAGCTCCACCGGAGGGCCAGGCGAGCAGTACTTC. As protein: CASSSTGGPGEQYF.

The V and J genes are TRBV2 and TRBJ1-5; possible D gene TRBD1, 5 bases. This CDR3 is 14 amino acids long. From germline, CDR1 is SNHLY and CDR2 FYNNEI. The ends were cut back, 8 bases at V and 0 bases at J, with 11 bases in the middle. CDR3 bases: TGTGCCAGCCGAGTGGGACTTAGCAATCAGCCCCAGCATTTT. Its translation is CASRVGLSNQPQHF.